The T cell receptor (beta chain) under discussion was sequenced for a study of T cell changes during pregnancy in multiple sclerosis. V was pared by 1 base and J by 2 bases, with 9 bases between. From germline, CDR1 is MGHDK and CDR2 SYGVNS. CDR3 length: 14 amino acids. Method: immunoSEQ multiplex PCR; TCRdb's copy keeps in-frame clones and lacks some. Of 42,000 or so clones listed, around 93% are singletons. The clonotype originates from a female donor with multiple sclerosis, enrolled in a pregnancy study. The sequences come from CD4+ T cells from peripheral blood mononuclear cells, collected after pregnancy. The chain has TRBV25-1 and TRBJ2-7; weak D call: TRBD1 (5 bases). Here the CDR3 reads CASSESDRTYEQYF. CDR3 sequence (DNA): TGTGCCAGCAGTGAATCCGACAGAACCTACGAGCAGTACTTC.